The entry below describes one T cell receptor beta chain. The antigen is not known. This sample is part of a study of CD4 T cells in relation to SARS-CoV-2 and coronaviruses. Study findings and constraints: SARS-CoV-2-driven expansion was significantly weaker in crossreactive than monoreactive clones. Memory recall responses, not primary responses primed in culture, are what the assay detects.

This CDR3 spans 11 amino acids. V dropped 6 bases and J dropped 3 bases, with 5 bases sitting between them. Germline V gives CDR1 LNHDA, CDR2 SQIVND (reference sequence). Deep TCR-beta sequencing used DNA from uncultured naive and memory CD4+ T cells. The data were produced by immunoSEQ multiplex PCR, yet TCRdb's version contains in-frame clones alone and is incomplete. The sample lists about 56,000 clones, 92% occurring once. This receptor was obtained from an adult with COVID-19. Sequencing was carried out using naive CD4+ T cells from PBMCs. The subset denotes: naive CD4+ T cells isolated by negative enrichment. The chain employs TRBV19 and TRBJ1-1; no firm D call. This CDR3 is CASRRDTEAFF. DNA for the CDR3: TGTGCCAGTAGACGAGACACTGAAGCTTTCTTT.